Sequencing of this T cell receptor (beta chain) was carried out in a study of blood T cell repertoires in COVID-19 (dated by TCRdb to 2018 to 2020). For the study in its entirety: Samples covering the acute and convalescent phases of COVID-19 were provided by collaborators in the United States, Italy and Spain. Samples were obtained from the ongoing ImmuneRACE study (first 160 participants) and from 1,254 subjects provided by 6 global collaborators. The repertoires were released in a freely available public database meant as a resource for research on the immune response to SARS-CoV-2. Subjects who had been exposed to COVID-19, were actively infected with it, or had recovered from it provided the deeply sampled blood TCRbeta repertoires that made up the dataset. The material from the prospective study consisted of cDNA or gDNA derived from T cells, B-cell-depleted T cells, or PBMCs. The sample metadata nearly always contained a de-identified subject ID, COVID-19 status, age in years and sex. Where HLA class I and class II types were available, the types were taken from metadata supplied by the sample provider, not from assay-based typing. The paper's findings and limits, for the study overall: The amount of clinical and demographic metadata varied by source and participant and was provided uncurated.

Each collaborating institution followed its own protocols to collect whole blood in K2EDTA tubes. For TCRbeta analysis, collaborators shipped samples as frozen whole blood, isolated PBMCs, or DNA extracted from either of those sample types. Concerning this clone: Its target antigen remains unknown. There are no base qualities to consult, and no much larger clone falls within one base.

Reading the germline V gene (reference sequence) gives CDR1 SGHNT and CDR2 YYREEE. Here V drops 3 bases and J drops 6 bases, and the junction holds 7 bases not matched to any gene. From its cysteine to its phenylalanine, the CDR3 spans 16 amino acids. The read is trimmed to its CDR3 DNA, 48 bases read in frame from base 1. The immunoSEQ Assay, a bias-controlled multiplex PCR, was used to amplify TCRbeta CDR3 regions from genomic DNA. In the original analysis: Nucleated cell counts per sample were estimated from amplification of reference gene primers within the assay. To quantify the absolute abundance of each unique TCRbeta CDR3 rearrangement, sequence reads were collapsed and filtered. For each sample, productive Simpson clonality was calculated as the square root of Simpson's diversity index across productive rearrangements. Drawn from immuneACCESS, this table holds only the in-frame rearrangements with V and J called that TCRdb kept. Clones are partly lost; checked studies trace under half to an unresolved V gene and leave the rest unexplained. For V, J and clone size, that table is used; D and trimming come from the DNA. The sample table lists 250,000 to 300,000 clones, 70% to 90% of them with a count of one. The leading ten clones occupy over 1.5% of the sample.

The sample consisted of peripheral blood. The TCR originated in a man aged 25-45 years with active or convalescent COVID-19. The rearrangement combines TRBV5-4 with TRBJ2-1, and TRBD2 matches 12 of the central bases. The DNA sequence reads TGTGCCAGCAGCTCCAAGACTAGCGGGGGAGGCAATGAGCAGTTCTTC. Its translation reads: CASSSKTSGGGNEQFF.